This T cell receptor beta chain derives from a study of T cell responses to AZD1222 COVID-19 vaccine. CDR3 size: 15 residues. The germline CDR1 and CDR2 sequences are MDHEN and SYDVKM. Trimming took off 1 base at V and 0 bases at J, with 7 bases between the two ends. The data were produced by immunoSEQ multiplex PCR, yet TCRdb's version contains in-frame clones alone and is incomplete. The sample carries fewer than 200,000 clones, about 89% recorded once. The specimen was peripheral blood, collected on day 0 of AZD1222 vaccination. This chain links TRBV28 with TRBJ2-1; D remains unclear. The receptor was derived from an adult in good health. The chain's CDR3 is CASSLYTSSYNEQFF. CDR3 nucleotides: TGTGCCAGCAGTTTATACACCAGCTCCTACAATGAGCAGTTCTTC.